The entry below describes one T cell receptor (beta chain). Its matching antigen is unknown. TCRdb re-called the reads with MiXCR, one entry per CDR3 protein. Of about 63,000 distinct CDR3 sequences listed, over 20% were seen once; the top ten hold more than 65%. The sample is drawn from a study of T cell repertoires in cytomegalovirus infection. Overall study: Used in the study were CMV epitopes, some recently identified and HLA-C-restricted, others well-studied and HLA-B-restricted. Indications came from public TCR beta signatures; they pointed to CMV infection and to a matching HLA type. Study conclusions and caveats: Clonotype analysis showed dominance of the ex vivo response by HLA-C-restricted CMV-specific TCR beta clonotypes. Summed frequency of public TCR beta families distinguished CMV carriers with the relevant HLA.

Germline assignment: CDR1 LGHNA and CDR2 YSLEER. CDR3 length: 15 amino acids. V was shortened by 0 bases and J by 8 bases, with 14 bases between the two germline ends. The sequences come from CD8+ T cells from cultured PBMCs, collected from culture after CMV antigen stimulation. V and J are TRBV4-3 and TRBJ2-1; D might be TRBD2 (6 bases). The source is a human donor in good health (CMV status not recorded). Some clones in this sample may be carry-over from other donors' samples. CDR3: CASSQDALAFDEQFF. CDR3 coding DNA: TGCGCCAGCAGCCAAGACGCGCTAGCGTTCGATGAGCAGTTCTTC.